This T cell receptor (beta chain) is from a study of cytomegalovirus exposure and HLA in healthy donors. CDR1 is SQVTM, CDR2 ANQGSEA, per germline. The CDR3 has 12 residues. Trimming removed 7 bases at V and 2 bases at J, with 12 bases between. The PCR employed 60 Vbeta primers together with 13 Jbeta primers. Only in-frame clones appear in the TCRdb table, and some are missing; sequencing was by immunoSEQ multiplex PCR. The sample holds 120,000 or so clones; over 60% are singletons and the top ten take approximately 6.5%. Study results and caveats: Published work reported that the classifier diagnosed cytomegalovirus status with high specificity and sensitivity. Specificity for CMV antigens was confirmed in vitro for a few of the CMV-associated chains. It was 150 to 200 TCR beta chains that were listed as cytomegalovirus-associated. An analysis was carried out at a later point. It showed that HLA-associated TCR beta chains were more clonally expanded than equally common non-associated chains.

To note about this clone: The antigen remains undetermined.

The chain uses TRBV29-1 and TRBJ2-7; possibly TRBD1 for D (6 bases). The TCR originated in a woman aged 40 to 50 in good health and CMV-seronegative. Sequences were obtained from PBMCs. CDR3 sequence: CSGNRVPYEQYF. As DNA, the CDR3 is TGCAGCGGAAACAGGGTTCCCTACGAGCAGTACTTC.